This passage covers 4 T cell receptor beta chains from one sample sequenced in a study of shared clonotypes between healthy human individuals. Here immunoSEQ multiplex PCR was the method, and the copy in TCRdb shows in-frame clones only, minus some. The sample records about 2.1 million clones, just under 95% being singletons. Terminally differentiated effector memory CD45RA+ cells were excluded by CCR7 positive selection of CD45RO-negative cells. The sample taken for sequencing was naive CD8+ T cells from PBMCs. The receptors shown here come from a man aged 18-30 years in good health. Some clones in this sample may be carry-over from other donors' samples.

The chain has TRBV27 and TRBJ2-7, with D possibly TRBD2 on 5 matching bases. V was pared by 6 bases and J by 0 bases, with 12 bases between. The germline CDR1 and CDR2 sequences are MNHEY and SMNVEV (reference sequence). The CDR3 sequence is 14 residues long. CDR3 nucleotides: TGTGCCAGCAGCGACCCGGGATCCTCCTACGAGCAGTACTTC. Translating it yields CASSDPGSSYEQYF.

The J gene is TRBJ2-1, the V gene TRBV9, with D tentatively TRBD2 (6 bases). The length of the CDR3 is 17 residues. Germline-derived CDR1 and CDR2 are SGDLS and YYNGEE. The V and J ends lost 4 bases and 5 bases respectively, with 22 bases between them. This chain's CDR3 is CASSPHGGEAGHNEQFF. The CDR3 bases are TGTGCCAGCAGCCCACACGGTGGGGAAGCGGGCCACAATGAGCAGTTCTTC.

The chain uses TRBV28 and TRBJ2-7, with 12 bases identical to TRBD2. Unmatched junction bases numbered 7, after V lost 2 bases and J lost 5 bases. Germline-derived CDR1 and CDR2 are MDHEN and SYDVKM. The length of the CDR3 is 16 residues. The CDR3 protein is CASSLILAGGSDEQYF. The CDR3 nucleotides are TGTGCCAGCAGTTTAATTCTAGCGGGAGGGTCGGACGAGCAGTACTTC. The entire variable domain, with the rest obtained from reference TRBV28 and TRBJ2-7, is as follows: DVKVTQSSRYLVKRTGEKVFLECVQDMDHENMFWYRQDPGLGLRLIYFSYDVKMKEKGDIPEGYSVSREKKERFSLILESASTNQTSMYLCASSLILAGGSDEQYFGPGTRLTVT.

The chain combines TRBV9 with TRBJ2-5, with 8 bases aligning to TRBD2. From germline, CDR1 is SGDLS and CDR2 YYNGEE. The CDR3 covers 15 residues. V was pared by 0 bases and J by 1 base, with 2 bases of the junction left unmatched. The CDR3 DNA follows: TGTGCCAGCAGCGTAGTCGGGAGGGGCCAAGAGACCCAGTACTTC. Protein product: CASSVVGRGQETQYF.